This is a list of T cell receptor beta chains from one sample in a study of blood T cell repertoires in COVID-19. Here immunoSEQ multiplex PCR was the method, and the copy in TCRdb shows in-frame clones only, minus some. The sample gives around 400,000 clones, roughly 90% of which show up once; roughly 0.9% is in the top ten. Material: PBMCs or T cells enriched from blood (not recorded which). The receptors derive from a woman in her 40s who had been exposed to COVID-19. CDR3s include the opening cysteine and the closing phenylalanine or tryptophan. The D gene is left open where the match is weak. Some rows have no size entry. The others give once, few or many, or a class for an expanded clone.

16	TRBD2	TRBV6-5	TRBJ2-1	.	TGTGCCAGCAGTTACTCCCCTAGCGGGAAATACAATGAGCAGTTCTTC	CASSYSPSGKYNEQFF
12	.	TRBV7-2	TRBJ1-2	.	TGTGCCAGCAGCACTGAGGGCTATGGCTACACCTTC	CASSTEGYGYTF
15	TRBD1	TRBV7-3	TRBJ1-6	.	TGTGCCAGCAGCTTAGGACAGGGGTTCAATTCACCCCTCCACTTT	CASSLGQGFNSPLHF
13	.	TRBV21-1	TRBJ2-7	.	TGTGCCAGCAGCTTGCGGGACTCCTACGAGCAGTACTTC	CASSLRDSYEQYF
12	.	TRBV24-1	TRBJ1-2	.	TGTGCCACCAGTGATTTCGGGGGGGGCTACACCTTC	CATSDFGGGYTF
11	.	TRBV7-3	TRBJ2-1	.	TGTGCCAGCAGTACCGCGGGGCCGCAGTTCTTC	CASSTAGPQFF
14	TRBD1	TRBV19	TRBJ2-7	few	TGTGCCACCAGGGACAGGCCGAGCTCCTACGAGCAGTACTTC	CATRDRPSSYEQYF
16	TRBD1	TRBV7-9	TRBJ1-2	.	TGTGCCAGCAGCTTCGGGACAGGATTCCTGGCGAGTGGCTACACCTTC	CASSFGTGFLASGYTF
12	.	TRBV24-1	TRBJ2-1	.	TGTGCCACCAGTGGCAGTAGCGTTGAGCAGTTCTTC	CATSGSSVEQFF
15	.	TRBV5-5	TRBJ1-5	.	TGTGCCAGCAGCTTGGGCAGTAATAGCAATCAGCCCCAGCATTTT	CASSLGSNSNQPQHF
11	TRBD1	TRBV20-1	TRBJ2-7	.	TGCAGTGCCCTCCGACAGGGTGAGCAGTACTTC	CSALRQGEQYF
17	.	TRBV12-5	TRBJ2-2	.	TGTGCTAGTGGTTTCCGGCTAGCGCGAGAGAACACCGGGGAGCTGTTTTTT	CASGFRLARENTGELFF
16	TRBD1	TRBV27	TRBJ2-7	once	TGTGCCAGCAGCGAATGGTGGACAGGGGGCATAAACGAGCAGTACTTC	CASSEWWTGGINEQYF
13	TRBD2	TRBV7-2	TRBJ2-5	.	TGTGCCAGCAGCATTAGCGGGAGTGGGATCCAGTACTTC	CASSISGSGIQYF
14	.	TRBV5-1	TRBJ1-1	.	TGCGCCAGCAGCTTGAGGCAGGGGAACACTGAAGCTTTCTTT	CASSLRQGNTEAFF
13	.	TRBV7-6	TRBJ2-7	few	TGTGCCAGCAGCTTAGCGGCCAGTTACGAGCAGTACTTC	CASSLAASYEQYF
13	.	TRBV2	TRBJ1-2	.	TGTGCCAGCAGTGTGAAACAGGAGTATGGCTACACCTTC	CASSVKQEYGYTF
8	.	TRBV7-2	TRBJ1-1	.	TGTGCCAGCAGCCCCCGGGTCTTT	CASSPRVF
15	TRBD1	TRBV5-1	TRBJ1-1	once	TGCGCCAGCAGCCGGGAGGGGGCCATGAACACTGAAGCTTTCTTT	CASSREGAMNTEAFF
13	.	TRBV12-3/TRBV12-4	TRBJ2-4	.	TGTGCCAGCAGTCAGGGGGCCAAAAACATTCAGTACTTC	CASSQGAKNIQYF
13	.	TRBV6-5	TRBJ2-7	.	TGTGCCAGCAGGGACCGGTACGAGGAAGAGGGGTACTTC	CASRDRYEEEGYF
15	TRBD1	TRBV28	TRBJ2-2	.	TGTGCCAGCAGTTTAGGGACAGCGAACACCGGGGAGCTGTTTTTT	CASSLGTANTGELFF
15	.	TRBV7-3	TRBJ2-3	.	TGTGCCAGCAGCTTAACCGTGGGGGCCGCAGATACGCAGTATTTT	CASSLTVGAADTQYF
15	.	TRBV18	TRBJ1-2	.	TGTGCCAGCTCACCACCCCCGGGAGTGGGCTATGGCTACACCTTC	CASSPPPGVGYGYTF
13	.	TRBV30	TRBJ1-1	.	TGTGCCTGGAGTGCTAACAGGAACACTGAAGCTTTCTTT	CAWSANRNTEAFF
13	.	TRBV3-1/TRBV3-2	TRBJ1-6	once	TGTGCCAGCAGTGCAGGGATGGACTCACCCCTCCACTTT	CASSAGMDSPLHF
15	TRBD1	TRBV15	TRBJ1-5	.	TGTGCCACCAGCAGGGAGACAGGGTACAATCAGCCCCAGCATTTT	CATSRETGYNQPQHF
12	.	TRBV29-1	TRBJ1-1	few	TGCAGCGTTGTTAGCTCGCGGACTGAAGCTTTCTTT	CSVVSSRTEAFF
12	.	TRBV29-1	TRBJ1-1	.	TGCAGCGTCGCACAGGGTGACACTGAAGCTTTCTTT	CSVAQGDTEAFF
15	TRBD2	TRBV5-1	TRBJ2-2	.	TGCGCCAGCAGAGTAACTAGCGGAGATACCGGGGAGCTGTTTTTT	CASRVTSGDTGELFF
16	.	TRBV4-3	TRBJ1-2	.	TGCGCCAGCAGCCAGGACGCCAGGGGATGGGGCTATGGCTACACCTTC	CASSQDARGWGYGYTF
16	TRBD2	TRBV19	TRBJ2-5	.	TGTGCCAGTACGACTAGCGGGAGGATACGTGGAGAGACCCAGTACTTC	CASTTSGRIRGETQYF
14	TRBD1	TRBV29-1	TRBJ1-1	.	TGCAGCGTATTAACAGGGGGCGAAAACACTGAAGCTTTCTTT	CSVLTGGENTEAFF
15	TRBD1	TRBV19	TRBJ2-7	.	TGTGCCAGTAGTATGGGCACAGGGGGCTCCTACGAGCAGTACTTC	CASSMGTGGSYEQYF
16	TRBD1	TRBV5-1	TRBJ2-1	.	TGCGCCAGCAGCCCGGGCTGGGCAGGGGGTAGGAATGAGCAGTTCTTC	CASSPGWAGGRNEQFF
11	.	TRBV6-6	TRBJ1-4	.	TGTGCCAGCAGTCCCTATGAAAAACTGTTTTTT	CASSPYEKLFF
14	.	TRBV6-5	TRBJ1-2	.	TGTGCCAGCAGGACGGACACCTCGAACTATGGCTACACCTTC	CASRTDTSNYGYTF
14	.	TRBV19	TRBJ1-2	once	TGTGCCAGTAGTATAGGTTCAGGGAACTATGGCTACACCTTC	CASSIGSGNYGYTF
19	.	TRBV10-2	TRBJ1-6	.	TGCGCCAGCAGTGAGTCTAGTTTTGCAGGAAGCTCCTATAATTCACCCCTCCACTTT	CASSESSFAGSSYNSPLHF
16	TRBD1	TRBV19	TRBJ1-5	.	TGTGCCAGTAGCAAACAGGGGTTTCCGAGCAATCAGCCCCAGCATTTT	CASSKQGFPSNQPQHF
13	.	TRBV2	TRBJ2-3	.	TGTGCCAGCAGACTGCAACCCGGGGATACGCAGTATTTT	CASRLQPGDTQYF
15	TRBD1	TRBV30	TRBJ1-1	.	TGTGCCTGGAGTGTACGCAGGGGGGTGAACACTGAAGCTTTCTTT	CAWSVRRGVNTEAFF
15	TRBD1	TRBV7-2	TRBJ2-2	.	TGTGCCAGCAGCCAGGGACAGGGTTACACCGGGGAGCTGTTTTTT	CASSQGQGYTGELFF
14	TRBD1	TRBV19	TRBJ1-5	.	TGTGCCAGTAGTATGGGTCAGGGGGGTCAGCCCCAGCATTTT	CASSMGQGGQPQHF
14	.	TRBV7-8	TRBJ1-1	.	TGTGCCAGCAGCCTTCGGGGAAGGGAGACTGAAGCTTTCTTT	CASSLRGRETEAFF
15	TRBD2	TRBV7-2	TRBJ2-1	.	TGTGCCAGCAGCTTTTTGGCGGGAGGGCTAAATGAGCAGTTCTTC	CASSFLAGGLNEQFF
17	TRBD1	TRBV27	TRBJ1-1	once	TGTGCCAGCAGTTTCTACGGGACAGTAGGTTCGGGCACTGAAGCTTTCTTT	CASSFYGTVGSGTEAFF
14	.	TRBV2	TRBJ1-2	.	TGTGCCAGCAGTATAGGGACACCAAACTATGGCTACACCTTC	CASSIGTPNYGYTF
16	TRBD1	TRBV27	TRBJ2-3	.	TGTGCCAGCAGAGATCCTGGGGACAGGTACACAGATACGCAGTATTTT	CASRDPGDRYTDTQYF
14	.	TRBV7-2	TRBJ2-7	.	TGTGCCAGCAGCTTAGTAGGAGTTTCGAGGGAGCAGTACTTC	CASSLVGVSREQYF
13	TRBD1	TRBV20-1	TRBJ1-6	.	TGCAGTGCTAGTCGAGGGGGCAATTCACCCCTCCACTTT	CSASRGGNSPLHF
15	TRBD1	TRBV3-1/TRBV3-2	TRBJ1-5	.	TGTGCCAGCAGCCAAGCTACAGGGGGCGGTCAGCCCCAGCATTTT	CASSQATGGGQPQHF
13	.	TRBV5-1	TRBJ1-4	.	TGCGCCAGCAGGACGGGACTTAATGAAAAACTGTTTTTT	CASRTGLNEKLFF
14	TRBD1	TRBV29-1	TRBJ1-4	.	TGCAGCGCTGACGCCGGGACAGGGGGTGAAAAACTGTTTTTT	CSADAGTGGEKLFF